The rows below give T cell receptor beta chains drawn from one sample of a study of T cell repertoires in cytomegalovirus infection. TCRdb used MiXCR to reprocess the reads, holding one entry per CDR3 protein. The profile shows 630,000 or so distinct CDR3 sequences, 20% to 25% of them singletons. Material: CD8+ T cells from PBMCs. These receptor sequences come from a human donor in good health (CMV status not recorded). Some clones in this sample may be carry-over from other donors' samples. Each CDR3 is given without its conserved first and last residue. Each record gives: V gene, CDR3 protein.

V gene: TRBV10-3; CDR3 protein: AISDRTGVTEAF
V gene: TRBV20-1; CDR3 protein: SASLAGWSETQY
V gene: TRBV7-9; CDR3 protein: ASSLTGTGGYNEQF
V gene: TRBV5-1; CDR3 protein: ASSLVSGAWVEQF
V gene: TRBV28; CDR3 protein: ASSLISTSGGRDEQF
V gene: TRBV3-1; CDR3 protein: ASSQDLWTKRADTQY
V gene: TRBV29-1; CDR3 protein: SVEGGVRTEAF
V gene: TRBV2; CDR3 protein: ASSEGLAVSTDTQY
V gene: TRBV4-3; CDR3 protein: ASSQDFGGATEQF
V gene: TRBV4-3; CDR3 protein: ASSQDRGLGNTEAF
V gene: TRBV2; CDR3 protein: ASSEISSYNEQF
V gene: TRBV7-9; CDR3 protein: ASSPRWGEQAGANVLT
V gene: TRBV9; CDR3 protein: ASSARQGDAF
V gene: TRBV25-1; CDR3 protein: ASSEGGSMGQY
V gene: TRBV2; CDR3 protein: ASSGQDTEAF
V gene: TRBV19; CDR3 protein: ASSSTGEGTEAF
V gene: TRBV4-1; CDR3 protein: ASSQGEGGYEQY
V gene: TRBV7-6; CDR3 protein: ASSPPGPSTTEAF
V gene: TRBV7-6; CDR3 protein: ASSSGTSYNEQF
V gene: TRBV19; CDR3 protein: ASAGTPNTGELF
V gene: TRBV25-1; CDR3 protein: ATRAAGIQETQY
V gene: TRBV7-6; CDR3 protein: ASSSNRVRETQY
V gene: TRBV6-4; CDR3 protein: ASSTDCNSYEQY
V gene: TRBV7-9; CDR3 protein: ASSETGTSRNEQF
V gene: TRBV4-1; CDR3 protein: ASSQGGTLNTEAF
V gene: TRBV4-2; CDR3 protein: ASSHSGTEQF
V gene: TRBV13; CDR3 protein: ASSLFSDAQGTQY
V gene: TRBV27; CDR3 protein: ASSLSTGGNQPQH
V gene: TRBV6-6; CDR3 protein: ASSYSAGGEKLF
V gene: TRBV7-6; CDR3 protein: ASSVGRTQPQH
V gene: TRBV4-1; CDR3 protein: ASSQEDPSGGSTDTQY
V gene: TRBV10-3; CDR3 protein: AAQQPGSGPGELF
V gene: TRBV7-8; CDR3 protein: ASMAGGRYTEAF
V gene: TRBV10-3; CDR3 protein: AISMTDSNTGELF
V gene: TRBV20-1; CDR3 protein: SARDGQGNSNQPQH
V gene: TRBV28; CDR3 protein: ASSLKEVYYNEQF
V gene: TRBV7-9; CDR3 protein: ASSLGTGYNYGYT
V gene: TRBV19; CDR3 protein: ASSIRQTNEQF
V gene: TRBV7-6; CDR3 protein: ASSLVLGPAGELF
V gene: TRBV6-5; CDR3 protein: ASSYFPGEDTQY
V gene: TRBV7-4; CDR3 protein: ASSLDRQRNYGYT